This is a list of T cell receptor beta chains from one sample in a study of T cell responses to AZD1222 COVID-19 vaccine. Clones were read by immunoSEQ multiplex PCR, and TCRdb kept only the in-frame ones, dropping some. The table includes 60,000 or so clones, roughly 82% detected once. Sequenced here: peripheral blood, sampled on day 0 of AZD1222 vaccination. The source of these receptors is an adult in good health. CDR3s include the opening cysteine and the closing phenylalanine or tryptophan. A D gene is named only where the DNA matches it firmly.

J gene	D gene	V gene	CDR3 DNA	CDR3 protein
TRBJ1-3	.	TRBV2	TGTGCCAGCAGTGATTGGGGGTCTGGAAACACCATATATTTT	CASSDWGSGNTIYF
TRBJ2-3	TRBD2	TRBV18	TGTGCCAGCTCCCAGCGGGAGAGGTCAGATACGCAGTATTTT	CASSQRERSDTQYF
TRBJ2-1	.	TRBV5-1	TGCGCCAGCAGCTTCATTGCGGCGAATGAGCAGTTCTTC	CASSFIAANEQFF
TRBJ2-5	.	TRBV6-5	TGTGCCAGCAGTTGGGGTCGACAGACTCAAGAGACCCAGTACTTC	CASSWGRQTQETQYF
TRBJ1-2	.	TRBV19	TGTGCCAGTAGTATACGACCGCTCTATGGCTACACCTTC	CASSIRPLYGYTF
TRBJ1-1	.	TRBV28	TGTGCCAGCAGTAGTACCAGCACGAACACTGAAGCTTTCTTT	CASSSTSTNTEAFF
TRBJ1-3	.	TRBV24-1	TGTGCCACCAGCCCGCAAGGGGGAAACACCATATATTTT	CATSPQGGNTIYF
TRBJ1-1	.	TRBV28	TGTGCCAGCACCGCTGGGGGCACGCGCGGGACTGAAGCTTTCTTT	CASTAGGTRGTEAFF
TRBJ1-5	.	TRBV30	TGTGCCTGGAGTGTACAGGGAGATCAGCCCCAGCATTTT	CAWSVQGDQPQHF
TRBJ2-2	.	TRBV7-9	TGTGCCAGCAGCTTAAAGAGTTTAGCCGGGGAGCTGTTTTTT	CASSLKSLAGELFF
TRBJ1-1	TRBD1	TRBV30	TGTGCCTGGAGTCGCCCAGGGGGCACTGAAGCTTTCTTT	CAWSRPGGTEAFF
TRBJ1-1	.	TRBV6-2/TRBV6-3	TGTGCCAGCAGTTCACAGGGATTTGAAGCTTTCTTT	CASSSQGFEAFF
TRBJ1-1	.	TRBV5-5	TGTGCCAGCAGCTTGGAAGGCCCGAACACTGAAGCTTTCTTT	CASSLEGPNTEAFF
TRBJ1-1	.	TRBV5-1	TGCGCCAGCAGCTCTGATCCAGGGAAAGACACTGAAGCTTTCTTT	CASSSDPGKDTEAFF
TRBJ1-5	.	TRBV28	TGTGCCAGCAGTTTAGGGAATCCTCGACCCCAGCATTTT	CASSLGNPRPQHF
TRBJ1-6	.	TRBV25-1	TGTGCCAGCAACGGACAGTATAATTCACCCCTCCACTTT	CASNGQYNSPLHF
TRBJ1-2	.	TRBV28	TGTGCCAGCAGGCCACTTGGGGGAGGTAACTATGGCTACACCTTC	CASRPLGGGNYGYTF
TRBJ1-5	TRBD1	TRBV6-2/TRBV6-3	TGTGCCAGCAGCTTACAGGGGAGGGGCAATCAGCCCCAGCATTTT	CASSLQGRGNQPQHF
TRBJ1-2	.	TRBV4-3	TGCGCCAGCAGCCAAGGAGTGAGCATCTCCCATGGCTACACCTTC	CASSQGVSISHGYTF
TRBJ2-7	.	TRBV5-4	TGTGCCAGCAGCTTGGCCGGGAATAGGGTCGACGAGCAGTACTTC	CASSLAGNRVDEQYF